This paragraph reports one T cell receptor (beta chain). The data belong to a study of T cell changes during pregnancy in multiple sclerosis. The length of the CDR3 is 14 residues. In germline, CDR1 is SGHRS, CDR2 YFSETQ. V lost 4 bases and J lost 7, with 18 bases in between. Sequencing was performed with immunoSEQ multiplex PCR; in TCRdb, only in-frame clones are kept and a portion is missing. The sample includes roughly 42,000 clones, 90% to 95% of them seen just once. The V call is TRBV5-1, the J call TRBJ2-7; D unclear. The TCR comes from a female donor with multiple sclerosis, enrolled in a pregnancy study. Specimen: CD4+ T cells from peripheral blood mononuclear cells, collected after pregnancy. The CDR3 DNA sequence: TGCGCCAGCAGCGGTGGTCACCCCGAGGAGGAGCAGTACTTC. This encodes CASSGGHPEEEQYF.